This TCR beta chain was found in a study of blood T cell repertoires in COVID-19. Study-wide background: Samples taken during acute and convalescent COVID-19 were collected in the United States, Italy and Spain. T cells, B-cell-depleted T cells, or PBMCs supplied cDNA or gDNA.

The CDR3 is 14 residues long. Trimming removed 1 base at V and 6 bases at J, with 12 bases between. CDR1 and CDR2 (germline): SGHAT, FQNNGV. Methods used by the authors: Reference gene primer amplification yielded estimated nucleated cell counts. Sequencing was performed with immunoSEQ multiplex PCR; in TCRdb, only in-frame clones are kept and a portion is missing. D and trimming were read from the DNA, whereas the V and J calls and clone size are those reported in that table. The sample lists over 80,000 clones, roughly 75% seen once, with around 4.4% in the top ten. The chain links TRBV11-2 to TRBJ2-5; unclear D gene. The sequenced material came from peripheral blood. The sequence was collected from a woman aged 45-65 years with acute or convalescent COVID-19. The CDR3 spells CASSLAQMSQTQYF. CDR3 nucleotides: TGTGCCAGCAGCTTAGCCCAGATGTCGCAGACCCAGTACTTC.